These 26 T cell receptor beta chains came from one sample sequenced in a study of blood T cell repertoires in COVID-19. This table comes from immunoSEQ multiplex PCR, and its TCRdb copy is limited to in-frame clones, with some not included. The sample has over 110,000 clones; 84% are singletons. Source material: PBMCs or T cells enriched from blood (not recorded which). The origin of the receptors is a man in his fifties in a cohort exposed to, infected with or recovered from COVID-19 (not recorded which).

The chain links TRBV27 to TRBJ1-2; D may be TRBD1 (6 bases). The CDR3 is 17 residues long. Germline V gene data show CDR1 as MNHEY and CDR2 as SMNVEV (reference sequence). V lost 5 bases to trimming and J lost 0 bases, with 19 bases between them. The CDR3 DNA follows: TGTGCCAGCAGTAGGGGCACAGGACAGAGAGCTAACTATGGCTACACCTTC. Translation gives CASSRGTGQRANYGYTF.

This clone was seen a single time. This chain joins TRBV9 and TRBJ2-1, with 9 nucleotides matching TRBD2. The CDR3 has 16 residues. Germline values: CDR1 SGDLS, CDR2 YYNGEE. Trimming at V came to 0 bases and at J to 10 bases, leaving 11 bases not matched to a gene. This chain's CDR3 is CASSVAAAGGHYEQFF. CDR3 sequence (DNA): TGTGCCAGCAGCGTAGCGGCAGCGGGGGGTCACTACGAGCAGTTCTTC.

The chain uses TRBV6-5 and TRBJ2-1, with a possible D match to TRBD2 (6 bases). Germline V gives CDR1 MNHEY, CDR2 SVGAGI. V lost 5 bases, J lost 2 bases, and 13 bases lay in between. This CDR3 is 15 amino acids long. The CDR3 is CASSIAVSTYNEQFF. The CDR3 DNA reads TGTGCCAGCAGTATAGCGGTTTCGACCTACAATGAGCAGTTCTTC.

The CDR3: CASSPQTGGSEQFF. The CDR3 nucleotides are TGTGCCAGCAGCCCACAGACAGGGGGCAGTGAGCAGTTCTTC. The chain links TRBV7-8 to TRBJ2-1; TRBD1 matches at 10 bases. J lost 9 bases, V lost 5 bases, and 7 bases had no gene match. This CDR3 is built from 14 residues. Germline V gene data show CDR1 as SGHVS and CDR2 as FQNEAQ.

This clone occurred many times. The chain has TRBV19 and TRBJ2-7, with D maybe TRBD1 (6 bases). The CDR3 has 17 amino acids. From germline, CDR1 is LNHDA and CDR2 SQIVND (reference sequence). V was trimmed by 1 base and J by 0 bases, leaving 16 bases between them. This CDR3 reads CASSIGQVGSDSYEQYF. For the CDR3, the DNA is TGTGCCAGTAGTATAGGACAGGTTGGGTCAGACTCCTACGAGCAGTACTTC.

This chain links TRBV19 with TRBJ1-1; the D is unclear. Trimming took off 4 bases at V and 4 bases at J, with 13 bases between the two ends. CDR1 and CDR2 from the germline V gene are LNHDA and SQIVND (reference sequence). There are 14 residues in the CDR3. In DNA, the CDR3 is TGTGCCAGTAGTAAGGACGGACTTTCCACTGAAGCTTTCTTT. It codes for CASSKDGLSTEAFF.

The CDR3 sequence is CASSLERGSSYEQYF. The CDR3 coding sequence is TGTGCCAGCAGCTTGGAGCGGGGGAGCTCCTACGAGCAGTACTTC. The rearrangement links TRBV5-4 to TRBJ2-7; TRBD2 agrees at 8 bases. Germline V gives CDR1 SGHNT, CDR2 YYREEE (reference sequence). The CDR3 is made up of 15 amino acids. The V gene end was trimmed by 0 bases and the J gene end by 0 bases; junction bases not matched to a gene: 2.

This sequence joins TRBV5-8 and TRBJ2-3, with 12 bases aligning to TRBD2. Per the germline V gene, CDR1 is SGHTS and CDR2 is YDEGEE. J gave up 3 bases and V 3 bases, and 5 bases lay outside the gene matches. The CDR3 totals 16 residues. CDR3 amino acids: CASSSGLAGLTDTQYF. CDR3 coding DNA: TGTGCCAGCAGCTCAGGACTAGCGGGGTTAACAGATACGCAGTATTTT.

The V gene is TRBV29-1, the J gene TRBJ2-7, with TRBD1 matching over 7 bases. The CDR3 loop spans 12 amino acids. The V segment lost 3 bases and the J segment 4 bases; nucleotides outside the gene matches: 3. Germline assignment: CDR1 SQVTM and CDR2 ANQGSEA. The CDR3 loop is CSVEGQSYEQYF. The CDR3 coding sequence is TGCAGCGTTGAGGGACAGTCGTACGAGCAGTACTTC.

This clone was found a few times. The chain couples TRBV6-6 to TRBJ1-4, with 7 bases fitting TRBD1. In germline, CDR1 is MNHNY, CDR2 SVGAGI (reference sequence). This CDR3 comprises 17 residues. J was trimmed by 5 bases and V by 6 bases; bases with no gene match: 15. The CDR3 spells CASSRDPGQASNEKLFF. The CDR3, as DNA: TGTGCCAGCAGCCGAGACCCCGGACAGGCCTCGAATGAAAAACTGTTTTTT.

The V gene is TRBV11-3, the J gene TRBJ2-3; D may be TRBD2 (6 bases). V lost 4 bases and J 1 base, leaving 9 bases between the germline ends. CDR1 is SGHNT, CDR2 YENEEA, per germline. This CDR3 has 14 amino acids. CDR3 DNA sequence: TGTGCCAGCAGCTCCGGCGGGGGCACAGATACGCAGTATTTT. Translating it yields CASSSGGGTDTQYF.

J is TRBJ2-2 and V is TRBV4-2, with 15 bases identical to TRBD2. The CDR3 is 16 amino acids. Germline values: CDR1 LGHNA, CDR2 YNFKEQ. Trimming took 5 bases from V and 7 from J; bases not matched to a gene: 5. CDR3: CASSEPGLAGGGELFF. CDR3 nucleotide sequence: TGTGCCAGCAGCGAACCGGGACTAGCGGGAGGCGGGGAGCTGTTTTTT.

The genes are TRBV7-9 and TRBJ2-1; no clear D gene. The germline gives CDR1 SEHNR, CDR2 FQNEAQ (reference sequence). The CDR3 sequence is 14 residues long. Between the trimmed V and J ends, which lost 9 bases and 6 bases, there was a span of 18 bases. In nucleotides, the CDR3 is TGTGCCAGTACCGACTTGAAGATGGGCAATGAGCAGTTCTTC. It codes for CASTDLKMGNEQFF.

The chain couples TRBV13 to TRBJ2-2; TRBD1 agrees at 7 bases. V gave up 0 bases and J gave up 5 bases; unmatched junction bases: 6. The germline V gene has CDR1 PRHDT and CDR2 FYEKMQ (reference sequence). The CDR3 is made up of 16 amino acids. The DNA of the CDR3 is TGTGCCAGCAGCTTAGGCCGGGCAGGGGGAACCGGGGAGCTGTTTTTT. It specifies CASSLGRAGGTGELFF.

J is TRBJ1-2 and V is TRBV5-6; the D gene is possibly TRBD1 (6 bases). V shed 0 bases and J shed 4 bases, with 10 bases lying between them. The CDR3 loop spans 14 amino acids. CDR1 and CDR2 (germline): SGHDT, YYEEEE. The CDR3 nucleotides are TGTGCCAGCAGCTTGGATGGGGACACCTATGGCTACACCTTC. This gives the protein CASSLDGDTYGYTF.

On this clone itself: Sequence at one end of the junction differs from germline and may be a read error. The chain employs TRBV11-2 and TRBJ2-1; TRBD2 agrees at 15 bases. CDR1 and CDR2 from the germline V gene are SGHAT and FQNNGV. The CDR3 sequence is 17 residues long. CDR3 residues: CASTLGLAGGPYNEQFF. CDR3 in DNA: TGTGCCAGCACCTTAGGACTAGCGGGAGGGCCATACAATGAGCAGTTCTTC.

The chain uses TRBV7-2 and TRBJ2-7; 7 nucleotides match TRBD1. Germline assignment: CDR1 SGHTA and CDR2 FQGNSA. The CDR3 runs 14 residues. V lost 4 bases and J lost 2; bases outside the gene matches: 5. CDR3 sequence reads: CASSSLTGTYEQYF. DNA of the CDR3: TGTGCCAGCAGCTCTCTGACAGGGACCTACGAGCAGTACTTC.

The CDR3 is CATTSGRGYEQYF. Written as DNA, the CDR3 is TGTGCCACAACTAGCGGGAGAGGCTACGAGCAGTACTTC. The chain couples TRBV6-5 to TRBJ2-7, with 11 nucleotides matching TRBD2. V lost 10 bases and J lost 3; bases outside the gene matches: 5. Germline CDR1 MNHEY, CDR2 SVGAGI. The CDR3 is 13 residues long.

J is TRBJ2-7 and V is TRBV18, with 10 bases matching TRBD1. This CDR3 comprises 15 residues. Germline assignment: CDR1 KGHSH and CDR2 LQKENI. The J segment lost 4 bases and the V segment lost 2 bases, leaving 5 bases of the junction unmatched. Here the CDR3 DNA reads TGTGCCAGCTCACCAGGGACAGGGGCCGTATACGAGCAGTACTTC. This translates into CASSPGTGAVYEQYF.

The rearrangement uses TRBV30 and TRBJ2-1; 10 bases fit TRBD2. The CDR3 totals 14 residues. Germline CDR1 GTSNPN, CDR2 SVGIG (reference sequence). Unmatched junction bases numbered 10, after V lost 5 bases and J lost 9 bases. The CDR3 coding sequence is TGTGCCTGGGGGAACCCTAGCGGGAGCGGTGAGCAGTTCTTC. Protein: CAWGNPSGSGEQFF.

The CDR3: CASSFYGDYEQYF. CDR3 nucleotide sequence: TGCGCCAGCAGCTTCTACGGTGACTACGAGCAGTACTTC. The V and J genes are TRBV5-1 and TRBJ2-7; D uncertain. Germline CDR1 is SGHRS and CDR2 is YFSETQ. The germline V and J ends were trimmed by 2 bases and 3 bases, with 9 bases remaining between them. The CDR3 runs to 13 residues.

The CDR3 region has the DNA TGTGCCAGTAGTCCGGGACAGGGGCCCTATGGCTACACCTTC. Protein sequence: CASSPGQGPYGYTF. The chain carries TRBV19 and TRBJ1-2; 10 positions agree with TRBD1. The CDR3 spans 14 residues. Trimming at V came to 5 bases and at J to 4 bases, leaving 4 bases not matched to a gene. Germline V gene lookup returns CDR1 LNHDA and CDR2 SQIVND (reference sequence).

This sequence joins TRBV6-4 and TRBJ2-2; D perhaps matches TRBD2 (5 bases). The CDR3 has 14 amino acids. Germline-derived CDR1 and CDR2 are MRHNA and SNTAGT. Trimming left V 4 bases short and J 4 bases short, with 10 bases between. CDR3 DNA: TGTGCCAGCAGTGGAGAGGGTTTCACCGGGGAGCTGTTTTTT. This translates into CASSGEGFTGELFF.

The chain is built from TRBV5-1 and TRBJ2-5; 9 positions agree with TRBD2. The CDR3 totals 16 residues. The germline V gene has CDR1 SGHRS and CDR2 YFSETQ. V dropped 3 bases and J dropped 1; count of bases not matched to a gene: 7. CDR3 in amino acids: CASSSYGTSPQETQYF. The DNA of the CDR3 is TGCGCCAGCAGCTCTTACGGGACTAGCCCCCAAGAGACCCAGTACTTC.

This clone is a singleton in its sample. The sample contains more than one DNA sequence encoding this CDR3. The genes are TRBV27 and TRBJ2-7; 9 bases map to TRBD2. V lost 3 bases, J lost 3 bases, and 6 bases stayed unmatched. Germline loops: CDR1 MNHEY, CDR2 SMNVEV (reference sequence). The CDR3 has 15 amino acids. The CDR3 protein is CASSLGLALDYEQYF. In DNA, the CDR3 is TGTGCCAGCAGTTTGGGACTAGCTCTGGACTACGAGCAGTACTTC.

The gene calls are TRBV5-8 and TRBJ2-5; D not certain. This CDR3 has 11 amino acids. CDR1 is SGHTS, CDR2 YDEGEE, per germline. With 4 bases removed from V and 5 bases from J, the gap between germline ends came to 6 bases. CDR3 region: CASSRRETQYF. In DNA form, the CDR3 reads TGTGCCAGCAGCCGTCGGGAGACCCAGTACTTC.